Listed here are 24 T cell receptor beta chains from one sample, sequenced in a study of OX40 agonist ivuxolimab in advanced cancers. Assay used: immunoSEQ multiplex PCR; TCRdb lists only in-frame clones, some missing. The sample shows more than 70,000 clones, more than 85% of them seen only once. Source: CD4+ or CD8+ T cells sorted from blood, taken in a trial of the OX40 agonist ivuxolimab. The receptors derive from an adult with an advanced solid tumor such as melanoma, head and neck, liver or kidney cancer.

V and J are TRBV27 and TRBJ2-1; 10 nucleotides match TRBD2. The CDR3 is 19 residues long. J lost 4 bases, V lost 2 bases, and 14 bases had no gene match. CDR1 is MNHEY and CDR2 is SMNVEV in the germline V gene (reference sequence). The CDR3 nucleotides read TGTGCCAGCAGTTTACCGGCTAGCGGGAGTGTTCTTGGGTACAATGAGCAGTTCTTC. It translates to CASSLPASGSVLGYNEQFF.

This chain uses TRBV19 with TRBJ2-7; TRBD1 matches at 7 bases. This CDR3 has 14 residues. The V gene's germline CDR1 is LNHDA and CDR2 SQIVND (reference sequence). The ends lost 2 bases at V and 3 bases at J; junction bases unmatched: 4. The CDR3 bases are TGTGCCAGTAGTATATTCGCAGGGGGCTACGAGCAGTACTTC. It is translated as CASSIFAGGYEQYF. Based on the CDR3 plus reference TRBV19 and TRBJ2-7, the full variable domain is DGGITQSPKYLFRKEGQNVTLSCEQNLNHDAMYWYRQDPGQGLRLIYYSQIVNDFQKGDIAEGYSVSREKKESFPLTVTSAQKNPTAFYLCASSIFAGGYEQYFGPGTRLTVT.

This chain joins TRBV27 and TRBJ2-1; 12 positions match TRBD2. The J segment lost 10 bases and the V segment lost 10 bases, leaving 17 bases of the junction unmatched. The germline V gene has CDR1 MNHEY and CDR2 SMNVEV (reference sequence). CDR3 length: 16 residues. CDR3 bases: TGTGCCAAAAGCTGGACTAGCGGGAATCTTTACAGGGAGCAGTTCTTC. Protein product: CAKSWTSGNLYREQFF.

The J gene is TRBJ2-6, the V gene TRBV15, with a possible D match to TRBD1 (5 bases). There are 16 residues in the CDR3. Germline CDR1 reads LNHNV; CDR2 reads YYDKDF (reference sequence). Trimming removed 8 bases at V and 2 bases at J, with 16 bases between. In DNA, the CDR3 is TGTGCCACCCAGGATGGGGCTCCAACTGGGGCCAACGTCCTGACTTTC. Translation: CATQDGAPTGANVLTF.

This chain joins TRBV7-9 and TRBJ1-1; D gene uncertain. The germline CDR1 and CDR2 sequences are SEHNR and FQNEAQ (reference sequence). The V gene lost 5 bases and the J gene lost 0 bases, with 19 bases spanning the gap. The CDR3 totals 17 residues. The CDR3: CASSPAMVGGMNTEAFF. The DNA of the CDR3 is TGTGCCAGCAGCCCCGCCATGGTGGGAGGGATGAACACTGAAGCTTTCTTT.

The chain's CDR3 is CASSYSNEYEQYF. The CDR3 DNA sequence: TGTGCCAGCAGTTACTCGAACGAGTACGAGCAGTACTTC. V gene TRBV6-5 combines with J gene TRBJ2-7; D is undetermined. This CDR3 spans 13 amino acids. V lost 0 bases, J lost 4 bases, and 7 bases lay in between. Germline V gene data show CDR1 as MNHEY and CDR2 as SVGAGI.

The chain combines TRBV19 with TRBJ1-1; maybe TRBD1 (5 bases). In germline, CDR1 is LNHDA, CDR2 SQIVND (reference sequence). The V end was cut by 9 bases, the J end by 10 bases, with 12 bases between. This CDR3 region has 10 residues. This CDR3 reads CASWGGRAFF. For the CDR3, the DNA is TGTGCCAGCTGGGGGGGGAGAGCTTTCTTT.

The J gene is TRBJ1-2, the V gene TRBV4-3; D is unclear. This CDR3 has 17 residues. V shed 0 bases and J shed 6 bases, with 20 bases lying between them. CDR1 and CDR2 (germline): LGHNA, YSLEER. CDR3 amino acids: CASSQDRFQSTLNGYTF. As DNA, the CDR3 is TGCGCCAGCAGCCAAGATAGGTTCCAGTCTACTCTCAATGGCTACACCTTC.

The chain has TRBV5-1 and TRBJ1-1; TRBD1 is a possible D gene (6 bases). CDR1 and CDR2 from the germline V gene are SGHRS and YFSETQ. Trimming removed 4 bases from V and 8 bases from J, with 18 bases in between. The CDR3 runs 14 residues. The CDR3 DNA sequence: TGCGCCAGCAGCATCAACGGACAGCGCTTAGAAGCTTTCTTT. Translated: CASSINGQRLEAFF. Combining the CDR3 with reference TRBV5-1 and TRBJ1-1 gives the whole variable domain KAGVTQTPRYLIKTRGQQVTLSCSPISGHRSVSWYQQTPGQGLQFLFEYFSETQRNKGNFPGRFSGRQFSNSRSEMNVSTLELGDSALYLCASSINGQRLEAFFGQGTRLTVV.

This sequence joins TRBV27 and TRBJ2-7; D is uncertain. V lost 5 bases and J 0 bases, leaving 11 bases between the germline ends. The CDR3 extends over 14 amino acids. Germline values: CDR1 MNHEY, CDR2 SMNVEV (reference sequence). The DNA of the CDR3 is TGTGCCAGCAGTATGGGCGGAGACTCCTACGAGCAGTACTTC. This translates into CASSMGGDSYEQYF.

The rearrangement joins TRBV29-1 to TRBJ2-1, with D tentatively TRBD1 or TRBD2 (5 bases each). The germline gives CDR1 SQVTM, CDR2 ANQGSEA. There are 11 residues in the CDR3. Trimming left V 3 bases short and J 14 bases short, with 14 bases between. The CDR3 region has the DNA TGCAGCGTTGACCAGGGAGACGGAGAGTTCTTC. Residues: CSVDQGDGEFF.

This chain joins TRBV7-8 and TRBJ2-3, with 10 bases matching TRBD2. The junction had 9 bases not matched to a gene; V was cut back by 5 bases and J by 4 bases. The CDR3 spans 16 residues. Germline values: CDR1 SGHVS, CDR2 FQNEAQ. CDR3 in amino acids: CASSSPSGGWADTQYF. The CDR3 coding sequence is TGTGCCAGCAGCAGCCCTAGCGGGGGTTGGGCAGATACGCAGTATTTT. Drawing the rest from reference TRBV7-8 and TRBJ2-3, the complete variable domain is GAGVSQSPRYKVAKRGQDVALRCDPISGHVSLFWYQQALGQGPEFLTYFQNEAQLDKSGLPSDRFFAERPEGSVSTLKIQRTQQEDSAVYLCASSSPSGGWADTQYFGPGTRLTVL.

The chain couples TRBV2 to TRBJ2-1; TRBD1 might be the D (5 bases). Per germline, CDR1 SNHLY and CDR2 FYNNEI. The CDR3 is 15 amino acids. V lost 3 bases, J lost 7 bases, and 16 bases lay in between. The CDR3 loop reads CASSDSRRGGNEQFF. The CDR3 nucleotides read TGTGCCAGCAGTGATTCGAGAAGGGGTGGGAATGAGCAGTTCTTC.

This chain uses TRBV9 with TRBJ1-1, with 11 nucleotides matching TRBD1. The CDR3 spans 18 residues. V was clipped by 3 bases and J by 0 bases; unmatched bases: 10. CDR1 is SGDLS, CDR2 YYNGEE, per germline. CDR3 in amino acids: CASSATPGTGGVNTEAFF. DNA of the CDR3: TGTGCCAGCAGCGCAACCCCCGGGACAGGGGGGGTGAACACTGAAGCTTTCTTT.

The CDR3 reads CATSRDGAVIWIEQYF. The CDR3 bases are TGTGCCACCAGCAGAGATGGTGCGGTTATTTGGATCGAGCAGTACTTC. V is TRBV15 and J is TRBJ2-7; the D is unclear. This CDR3 spans 16 amino acids. V gave up 0 bases and J gave up 6 bases, with 18 bases separating them. Germline assignment: CDR1 LNHNV and CDR2 YYDKDF (reference sequence).

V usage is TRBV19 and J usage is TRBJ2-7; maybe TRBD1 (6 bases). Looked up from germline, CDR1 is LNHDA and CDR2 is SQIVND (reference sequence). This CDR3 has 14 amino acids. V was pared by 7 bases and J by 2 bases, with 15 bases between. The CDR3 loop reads CASILLRGPYEQYF. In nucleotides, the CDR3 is TGTGCCAGTATCCTCCTCAGGGGCCCCTACGAGCAGTACTTC.

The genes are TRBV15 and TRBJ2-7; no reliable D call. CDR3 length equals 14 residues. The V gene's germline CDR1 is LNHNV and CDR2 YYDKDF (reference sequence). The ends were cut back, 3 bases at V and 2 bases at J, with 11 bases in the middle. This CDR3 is CATSSLTGPYEQYF. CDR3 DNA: TGTGCCACCAGCAGCCTGACTGGCCCCTACGAGCAGTACTTC.

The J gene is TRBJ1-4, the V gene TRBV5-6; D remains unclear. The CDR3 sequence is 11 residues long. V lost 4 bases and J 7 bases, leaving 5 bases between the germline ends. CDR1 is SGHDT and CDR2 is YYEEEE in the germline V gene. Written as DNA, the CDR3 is TGTGCCAGCAGCCGGGGTGAAAAACTGTTTTTT. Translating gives CASSRGEKLFF.

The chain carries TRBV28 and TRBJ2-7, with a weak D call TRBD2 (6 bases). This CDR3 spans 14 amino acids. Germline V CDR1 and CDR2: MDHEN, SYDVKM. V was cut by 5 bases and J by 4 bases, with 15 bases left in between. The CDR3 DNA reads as TGTGCCAGCAGTACCCTAGCGCCTAGTTACGAGCAGTACTTC. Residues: CASSTLAPSYEQYF.

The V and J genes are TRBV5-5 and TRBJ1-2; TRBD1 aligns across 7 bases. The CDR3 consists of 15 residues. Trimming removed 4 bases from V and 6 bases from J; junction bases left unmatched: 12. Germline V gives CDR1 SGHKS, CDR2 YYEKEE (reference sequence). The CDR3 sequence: CASSQLNRGDDGYTF. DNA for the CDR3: TGTGCCAGCAGCCAGCTAAACAGGGGCGATGATGGCTACACCTTC.

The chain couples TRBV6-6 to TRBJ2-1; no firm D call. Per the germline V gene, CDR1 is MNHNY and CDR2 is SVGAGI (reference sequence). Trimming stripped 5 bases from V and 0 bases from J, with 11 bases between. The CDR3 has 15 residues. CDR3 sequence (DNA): TGTGCCAGCAGTACCACCTCTGCCTCCTACAATGAGCAGTTCTTC. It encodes CASSTTSASYNEQFF.

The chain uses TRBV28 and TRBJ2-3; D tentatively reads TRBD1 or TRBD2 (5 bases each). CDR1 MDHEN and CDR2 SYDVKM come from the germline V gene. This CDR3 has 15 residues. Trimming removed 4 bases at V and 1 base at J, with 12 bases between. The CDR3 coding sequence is TGTGCCAGCAGTTCTGGGACCAGAGGCACAGATACGCAGTATTTT. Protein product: CASSSGTRGTDTQYF.

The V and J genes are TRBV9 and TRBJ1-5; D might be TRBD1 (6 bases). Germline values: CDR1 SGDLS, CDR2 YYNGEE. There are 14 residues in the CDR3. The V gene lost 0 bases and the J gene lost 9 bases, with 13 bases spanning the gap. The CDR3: CASSVEGRGGPQHF. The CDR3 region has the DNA TGTGCCAGCAGCGTAGAAGGGAGGGGGGGGCCCCAGCATTTT. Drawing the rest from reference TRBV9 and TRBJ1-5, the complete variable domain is DSGVTQTPKHLITATGQRVTLRCSPRSGDLSVYWYQQSLDQGLQFLIQYYNGEERAKGNILERFSAQQFPDLHSELNLSSLELGDSALYFCASSVEGRGGPQHFGDGTRLSIL.

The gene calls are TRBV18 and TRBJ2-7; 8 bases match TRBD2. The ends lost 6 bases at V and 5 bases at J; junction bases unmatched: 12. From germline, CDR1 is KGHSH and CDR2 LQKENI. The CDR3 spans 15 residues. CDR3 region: CASSKTGGAVDEQYF. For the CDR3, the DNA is TGTGCCAGCTCTAAAACGGGGGGGGCCGTAGACGAGCAGTACTTC.